This T cell receptor beta chain was found in a study of T cell changes during pregnancy in multiple sclerosis. The data were produced by immunoSEQ multiplex PCR, yet TCRdb's version contains in-frame clones alone and is incomplete. The sample lists 44,000 or so clones, about 90% occurring once. Germline CDR1 reads SGDLS; CDR2 reads YYNGEE. The CDR3 covers 14 residues. Trimming took 3 bases from V and 4 from J, leaving 12 bases between them. The sequence was obtained from a female donor in good health, enrolled as a control in a pregnancy study. The sample consisted of peripheral blood, taken in the first trimester of pregnancy. This sequence joins TRBV9 and TRBJ2-3; D unresolved. CDR3 bases: TGTGCCAGCAGCGAGTTCCCGCGCGCAGATACGCAGTATTTT. Protein sequence: CASSEFPRADTQYF.